A single sample gave rise to the 8 T cell receptor beta chains below, sequenced in a study of PD-1 blockade in mismatch repair-deficient tumors. The assay was immunoSEQ multiplex PCR, and TCRdb's table has in-frame clones only and misses some. Of 90,000 to 130,000 clones listed, about 80% are singletons. The specimen comprised peripheral blood, sampled 60 weeks after starting pembrolizumab. The receptor source for this set is an adult with mismatch repair-deficient cancer.

The chain combines TRBV10-3 with TRBJ2-1, with a tentative D call TRBD1 (6 bases). Trimming removed 6 bases at V and 8 bases at J, with 14 bases between. The CDR3 is made up of 13 amino acids. Germline CDR1 and CDR2: ENHRY and SYGVKD. CDR3 sequence: CAISPGEPDEQFF. The CDR3 bases are TGTGCCATCAGCCCAGGGGAGCCGGATGAGCAGTTCTTC.

Remarks on this clone: Other DNA variants within this sample encode the same CDR3. V gene TRBV11-1 combines with J gene TRBJ2-1; D is unclear. Trimming removed 3 bases at V and 4 bases at J, with 7 bases between. CDR3 length: 13 amino acids. Germline lookup yields CDR1 SGHAT and CDR2 FQDESV (reference sequence). CDR3 DNA sequence: TGTGCCAGCAGCTTGGCCAGGTACAATGAGCAGTTCTTC. Protein product: CASSLARYNEQFF.

The CDR3 DNA follows: TGTGCCAGCAGCTTATTTTATGGGAGGACAGGGGTCGGAGAGACCCAGTACTTC. Translating gives CASSLFYGRTGVGETQYF. V gene TRBV7-9 combines with J gene TRBJ2-5, with 9 positions matching TRBD1. The CDR3 is made up of 18 amino acids. The V gene's germline CDR1 is SEHNR and CDR2 FQNEAQ (reference sequence). V trimming: 2 bases; J trimming: 4 bases; junction bases outside the gene matches: 14.

This chain links TRBV25-1 with TRBJ2-1; a possible D gene is TRBD2 (5 bases). CDR3 length equals 15 residues. CDR1 and CDR2 (germline): MGHDK, SYGVNS. The V gene lost 7 bases and the J gene lost 4 bases, with 17 bases spanning the gap. CDR3 in amino acids: CASTLSAGKYNEQFF. DNA of the CDR3: TGTGCCAGCACTCTCTCCGCCGGGAAATACAATGAGCAGTTCTTC.

This rearrangement joins TRBV2 to TRBJ2-7; 7 bases fit TRBD2. CDR3 length: 12 residues. V was pared by 5 bases and J by 5 bases, with 3 bases of the junction left unmatched. From germline, CDR1 is SNHLY and CDR2 FYNNEI. CDR3 sequence: CASSLGGDEQYF. Here the CDR3 DNA reads TGTGCCAGCAGTTTGGGGGGGGACGAGCAGTACTTC. Based on the CDR3 plus reference TRBV2 and TRBJ2-7, the full variable domain is EPEVTQTPSHQVTQMGQEVILRCVPISNHLYFYWYRQILGQKVEFLVSFYNNEISEKSEIFDDQFSVERPDGSNFTLKIRSTKLEDSAMYFCASSLGGDEQYFGPGTRLTVT.

The table lists this clone with a few counts. V gene TRBV5-1 combines with J gene TRBJ2-7; the D gene is possibly TRBD2 (5 bases). With 5 bases removed from V and 0 bases from J, the gap between germline ends came to 9 bases. The CDR3 length is 13 residues. CDR1 and CDR2 (germline): SGHRS, YFSETQ. The CDR3 sequence is CASSSGNSYEQYF. CDR3 DNA: TGCGCCAGCAGTTCCGGGAACTCCTACGAGCAGTACTTC.

The chain links TRBV11-3 to TRBJ2-1; the D gene could be TRBD1 or TRBD2 (5 bases each). CDR1 is SGHNT, CDR2 YENEEA, per germline. Trimming cost V 0 bases and J 4 bases, with 16 bases left between them. This CDR3 contains 17 residues. In nucleotides, the CDR3 is TGTGCCAGCAGCTTAGATTCCGGGACCACACATTACAATGAGCAGTTCTTC. Translation: CASSLDSGTTHYNEQFF.

V usage is TRBV7-9 and J usage is TRBJ2-7; 10 nucleotides agree with TRBD1. This CDR3 has 15 amino acids. Germline CDR1 is SEHNR and CDR2 is FQNEAQ (reference sequence). V was clipped by 5 bases and J by 5 bases; unmatched bases: 9. The CDR3: CASSVRGQGYNEQYF. CDR3 DNA: TGTGCCAGCAGCGTCAGGGGACAGGGGTATAACGAGCAGTACTTC.